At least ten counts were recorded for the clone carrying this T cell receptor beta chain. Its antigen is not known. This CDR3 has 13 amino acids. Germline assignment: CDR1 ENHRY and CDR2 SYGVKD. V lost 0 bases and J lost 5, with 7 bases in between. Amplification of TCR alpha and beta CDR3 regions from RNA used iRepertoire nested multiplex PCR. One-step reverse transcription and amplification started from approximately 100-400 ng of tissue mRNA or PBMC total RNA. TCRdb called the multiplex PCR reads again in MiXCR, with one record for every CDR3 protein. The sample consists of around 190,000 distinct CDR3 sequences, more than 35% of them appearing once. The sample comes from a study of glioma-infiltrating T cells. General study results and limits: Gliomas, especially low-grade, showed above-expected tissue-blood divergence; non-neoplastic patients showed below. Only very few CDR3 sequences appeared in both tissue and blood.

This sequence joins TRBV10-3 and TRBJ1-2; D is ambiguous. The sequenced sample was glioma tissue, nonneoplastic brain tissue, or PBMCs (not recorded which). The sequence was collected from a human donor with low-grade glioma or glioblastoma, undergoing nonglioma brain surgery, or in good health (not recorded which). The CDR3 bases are TGTGCCATCAGTGAGTCGCAGTGGTATGGCTACACCTTC. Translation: CAISESQWYGYTF.